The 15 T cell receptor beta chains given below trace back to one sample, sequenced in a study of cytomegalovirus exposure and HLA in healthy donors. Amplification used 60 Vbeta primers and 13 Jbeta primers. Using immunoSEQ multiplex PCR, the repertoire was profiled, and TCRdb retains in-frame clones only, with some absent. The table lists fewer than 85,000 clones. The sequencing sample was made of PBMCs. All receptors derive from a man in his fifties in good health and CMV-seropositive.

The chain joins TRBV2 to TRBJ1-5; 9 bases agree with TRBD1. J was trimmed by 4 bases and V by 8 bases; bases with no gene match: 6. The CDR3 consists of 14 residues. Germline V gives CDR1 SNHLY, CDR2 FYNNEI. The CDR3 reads CASGGQGWNQPQHF. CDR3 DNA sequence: TGTGCCAGCGGGGGACAGGGATGGAATCAGCCCCAGCATTTT.

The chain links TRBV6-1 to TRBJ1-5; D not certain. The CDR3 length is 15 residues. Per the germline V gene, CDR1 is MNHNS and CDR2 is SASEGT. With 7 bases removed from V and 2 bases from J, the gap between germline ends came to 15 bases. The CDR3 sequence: CASTLRSAGNQPQHF. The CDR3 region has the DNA TGTGCCAGCACCCTCCGGAGTGCAGGCAATCAGCCCCAGCATTTT.

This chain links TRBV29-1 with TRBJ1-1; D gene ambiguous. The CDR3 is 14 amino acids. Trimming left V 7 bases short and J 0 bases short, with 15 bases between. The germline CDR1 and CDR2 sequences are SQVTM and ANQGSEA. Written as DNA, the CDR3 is TGCAGCGCTACCGGGGTTACAGTGAACACTGAAGCTTTCTTT. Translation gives CSATGVTVNTEAFF.

The CDR3 spells CASSDTLAPTQYF. CDR3 sequence (DNA): TGTGCCAGCAGTGACACTCTAGCACCCACGCAGTATTTT. The rearrangement joins TRBV6-1 to TRBJ2-3, with TRBD2 as a possible D gene (5 bases). V was cut by 3 bases and J by 9 bases, with 13 bases left in between. This CDR3 spans 13 amino acids. Germline-derived CDR1 and CDR2 are MNHNS and SASEGT.

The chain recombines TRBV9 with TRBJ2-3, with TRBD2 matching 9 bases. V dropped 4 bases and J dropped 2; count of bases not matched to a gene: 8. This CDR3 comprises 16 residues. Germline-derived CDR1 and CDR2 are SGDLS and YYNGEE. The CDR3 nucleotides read TGTGCCAGCAGCCCCCCAGTAGCGGGAGTCACAGATACGCAGTATTTT. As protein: CASSPPVAGVTDTQYF. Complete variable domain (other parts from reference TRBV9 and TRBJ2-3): DSGVTQTPKHLITATGQRVTLRCSPRSGDLSVYWYQQSLDQGLQFLIQYYNGEERAKGNILERFSAQQFPDLHSELNLSSLELGDSALYFCASSPPVAGVTDTQYFGPGTRLTVL.

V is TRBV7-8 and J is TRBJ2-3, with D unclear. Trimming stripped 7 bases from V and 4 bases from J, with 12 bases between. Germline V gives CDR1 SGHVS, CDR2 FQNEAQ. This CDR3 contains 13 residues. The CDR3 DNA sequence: TGTGCCAGCACCCTCCAGGCTCCAGATACGCAGTATTTT. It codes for CASTLQAPDTQYF.

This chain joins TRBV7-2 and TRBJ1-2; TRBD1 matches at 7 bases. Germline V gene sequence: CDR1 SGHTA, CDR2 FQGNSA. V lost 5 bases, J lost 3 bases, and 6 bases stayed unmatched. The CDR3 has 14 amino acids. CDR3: CASSAQGGDYGYTF. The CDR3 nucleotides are TGTGCCAGCAGCGCCCAGGGGGGCGACTATGGCTACACCTTC.

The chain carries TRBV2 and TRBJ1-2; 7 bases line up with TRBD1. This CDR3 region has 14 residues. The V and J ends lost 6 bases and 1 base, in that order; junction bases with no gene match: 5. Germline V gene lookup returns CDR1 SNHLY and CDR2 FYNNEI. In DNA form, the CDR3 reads TGTGCCAGCAGGGGACAGCCTAATAACTATGGCTACACCTTC. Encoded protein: CASRGQPNNYGYTF.

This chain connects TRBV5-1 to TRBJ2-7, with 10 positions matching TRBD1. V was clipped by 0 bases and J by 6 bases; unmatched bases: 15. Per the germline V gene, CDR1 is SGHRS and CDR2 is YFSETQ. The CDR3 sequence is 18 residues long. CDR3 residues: CASSLDRSGDRGPVEQYF. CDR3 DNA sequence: TGCGCCAGCAGCTTGGATAGAAGCGGAGACAGGGGGCCGGTCGAGCAGTACTTC.

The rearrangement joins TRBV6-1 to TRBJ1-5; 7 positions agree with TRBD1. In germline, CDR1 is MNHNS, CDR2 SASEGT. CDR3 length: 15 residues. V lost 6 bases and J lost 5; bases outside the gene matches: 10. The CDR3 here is CASSPVDRADQPQHF. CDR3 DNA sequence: TGTGCCAGCAGCCCTGTCGACAGGGCGGATCAGCCCCAGCATTTT.

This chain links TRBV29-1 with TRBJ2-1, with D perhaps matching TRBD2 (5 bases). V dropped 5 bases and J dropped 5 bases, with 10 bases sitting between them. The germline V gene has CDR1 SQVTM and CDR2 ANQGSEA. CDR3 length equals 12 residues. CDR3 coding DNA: TGCAGCGTTTCACGGGGAGACAATGAGCAGTTCTTC. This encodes CSVSRGDNEQFF.

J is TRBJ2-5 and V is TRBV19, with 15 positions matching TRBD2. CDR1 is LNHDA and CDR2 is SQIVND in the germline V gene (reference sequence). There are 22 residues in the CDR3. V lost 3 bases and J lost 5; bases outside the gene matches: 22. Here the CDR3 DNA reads TGTGCCAGTAGTATGCAGGGATTTTCTCGGACTAGCGGGAGGGGGGAGTGGGAGACCCAGTACTTC. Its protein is CASSMQGFSRTSGRGEWETQYF. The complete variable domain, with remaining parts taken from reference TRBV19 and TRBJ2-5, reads DGGITQSPKYLFRKEGQNVTLSCEQNLNHDAMYWYRQDPGQGLRLIYYSQIVNDFQKGDIAEGYSVSREKKESFPLTVTSAQKNPTAFYLCASSMQGFSRTSGRGEWETQYFGPGTRLLVL.

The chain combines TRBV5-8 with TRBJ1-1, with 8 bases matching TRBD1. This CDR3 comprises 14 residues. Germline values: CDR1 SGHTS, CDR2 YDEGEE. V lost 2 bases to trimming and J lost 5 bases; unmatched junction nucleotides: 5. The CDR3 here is CASSLWTGRTEAFF. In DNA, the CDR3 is TGTGCCAGCAGCTTATGGACAGGGAGAACTGAAGCTTTCTTT.

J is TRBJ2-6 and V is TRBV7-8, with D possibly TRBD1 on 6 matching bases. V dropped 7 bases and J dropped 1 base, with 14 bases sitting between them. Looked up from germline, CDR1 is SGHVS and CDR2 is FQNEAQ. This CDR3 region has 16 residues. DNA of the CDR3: TGTGCCAGCACAACCGCGAGGGGGTCTGGGGCCAACGTCCTGACTTTC. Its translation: CASTTARGSGANVLTF.

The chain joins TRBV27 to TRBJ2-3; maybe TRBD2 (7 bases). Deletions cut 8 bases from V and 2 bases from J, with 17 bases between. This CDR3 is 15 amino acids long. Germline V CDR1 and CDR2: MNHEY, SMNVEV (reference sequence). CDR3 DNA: TGTGCCAGCGGGGAGGGGGGGCACTACACAGATACGCAGTATTTT. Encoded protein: CASGEGGHYTDTQYF.